This T cell receptor (beta chain) comes out of a study of cytomegalovirus exposure and HLA in healthy donors. Overall study context: Earlier work reported approximately 110 million unique TCR beta sequences from 150 million to 200 million T cells.

The donors gave bone marrow, and they were healthy. At the time of sampling, donors were nominally healthy, though unrecorded immune exposures were likely. Comments on this clone: What it binds is not known.

The CDR3 is 15 amino acids. Germline loops: CDR1 MNHEY, CDR2 SMNVEV (reference sequence). J was trimmed by 0 bases and V by 7 bases; bases with no gene match: 7. Study outcomes and limitations: A reported reduction in N-insertions relative to the roughly 710-donor mean was seen in an Asian-associated ancestry cluster in a later analysis.

It was with 60 Vbeta and 13 Jbeta primers that the PCR ran. Generated by immunoSEQ multiplex PCR, the TCRdb table keeps only in-frame clones and is missing some. Found here are roughly 76,000 clones, around 80% of them singletons; the top ten hold about 2.5%. The chain joins TRBV27 to TRBJ2-7; 9 bases align to TRBD1. This TCR was recovered from a man aged 25 to 40 in good health and CMV-seronegative. Sequenced input: PBMCs. CDR3 in amino acids: CASTSNRGPSYEQYF. The CDR3 bases are TGTGCCAGCACCTCCAACAGGGGGCCCTCCTACGAGCAGTACTTC.